The 17 T cell receptor beta chains reported below all come from one sample, sequenced in a study of cytomegalovirus exposure and HLA in healthy donors. It was with 60 Vbeta and 13 Jbeta primers that the PCR ran. Method: immunoSEQ multiplex PCR; TCRdb's copy keeps in-frame clones and lacks some. The sample data list 80,000 or so clones. Sequencing was carried out using PBMCs. These receptors were taken from a man aged 45-65 years in good health and CMV-seropositive.

This chain connects TRBV4-2 to TRBJ1-1, with 7 nucleotides matching TRBD1. The CDR3 consists of 12 residues. With 4 bases clipped from V and 10 bases from J, the junction kept 6 bases outside the gene matches. Germline loops: CDR1 LGHNA, CDR2 YNFKEQ. As DNA, the CDR3 is TGTGCCAGCAGCCCACAGGGGTTAGGAGCTTTCTTT. Amino acids: CASSPQGLGAFF.

J is TRBJ1-2 and V is TRBV7-9; a possible D gene is TRBD1 (6 bases). Trimming took 5 bases from V and 5 from J, leaving 9 bases between them. CDR3 length equals 12 residues. Germline V lookup: CDR1 SEHNR, CDR2 FQNEAQ (reference sequence). CDR3 nucleotide sequence: TGTGCCAGCAGCCCAACAGGGTATGGCTACACCTTC. This gives the protein CASSPTGYGYTF.

V usage is TRBV6-5 and J usage is TRBJ1-2; weak D call: TRBD1 (5 bases). Between the trimmed V and J ends, which lost 6 bases and 0 bases, there was a span of 11 bases. Germline loops: CDR1 MNHEY, CDR2 SVGAGI. There are 14 residues in the CDR3. The CDR3 here is CASSRQIANYGYTF. The CDR3 nucleotides read TGTGCCAGCAGCCGACAGATAGCTAACTATGGCTACACCTTC.

The chain recombines TRBV19 with TRBJ1-1; D uncertain. Germline-derived CDR1 and CDR2 are LNHDA and SQIVND (reference sequence). The CDR3 spans 14 residues. The ends were cut back, 5 bases at V and 5 bases at J, with 15 bases in the middle. CDR3 bases: TGTGCCAGTAGTCCCTACTATTCGGGAACTGAAGCTTTCTTT. The encoded protein is CASSPYYSGTEAFF.

The V gene is TRBV27, the J gene TRBJ1-2; the match to TRBD1 covers 7 bases. The CDR3 is made up of 13 amino acids. Germline-derived CDR1 and CDR2 are MNHEY and SMNVEV (reference sequence). J was trimmed by 2 bases and V by 6 bases; bases with no gene match: 3. CDR3 bases: TGTGCCAGCAGAATGGGACAGAACTATGGCTACACCTTC. Translating it yields CASRMGQNYGYTF.

V is TRBV5-1 and J is TRBJ2-1; 9 nucleotides align to TRBD2. V lost 0 bases and J lost 7; bases outside the gene matches: 8. This CDR3 has 16 residues. Per germline, CDR1 SGHRS and CDR2 YFSETQ. The chain's CDR3 is CASSLASLLAGNEQFF. CDR3 DNA sequence: TGCGCCAGCAGCTTGGCCTCCTTGCTAGCGGGGAATGAGCAGTTCTTC.

The chain links TRBV5-1 to TRBJ2-2; TRBD2 might be the D (6 bases). This CDR3 is 15 amino acids long. Trimming cost V 4 bases and J 4 bases, with 14 bases left between them. Germline V gene lookup returns CDR1 SGHRS and CDR2 YFSETQ. The DNA for the CDR3 is TGCGCCAGCAGCCCTTCCACTAGCCCCACCGGGGAGCTGTTTTTT. This gives the protein CASSPSTSPTGELFF.

The chain employs TRBV7-9 and TRBJ2-2; D is perhaps TRBD2 (5 bases). CDR3 length: 14 residues. Germline CDR1 SEHNR, CDR2 FQNEAQ (reference sequence). Trimming shortened V by 5 bases and J by 7 bases, and 14 bases separated the two germline ends. This CDR3 reads CASSPNRRYGELFF. Written as DNA, the CDR3 is TGTGCCAGCAGCCCGAACCGGAGGTACGGGGAGCTGTTTTTT.

This chain links TRBV9 with TRBJ1-1; 7 bases fit TRBD1. The ends lost 0 bases at V and 4 bases at J; junction bases unmatched: 0. The V gene's germline CDR1 is SGDLS and CDR2 YYNGEE. This CDR3 contains 13 residues. In nucleotides, the CDR3 is TGTGCCAGCAGCGTAGACAGGGGCACTGAAGCTTTCTTT. Protein sequence: CASSVDRGTEAFF.

The CDR3: CASSQEPGAEAFF. Here the CDR3 DNA reads TGTGCCAGCAGCCAAGAACCAGGGGCTGAAGCTTTCTTT. The genes are TRBV4-2 and TRBJ1-1; perhaps TRBD1 as D (6 bases). V shed 0 bases and J shed 6 bases, with 8 bases lying between them. The CDR3 covers 13 residues. The germline CDR1 and CDR2 sequences are LGHNA and YNFKEQ.

This chain links TRBV12-5 with TRBJ2-3, with TRBD2 matching 12 bases. Germline loops: CDR1 LGHNT, CDR2 FRNRAP. With 6 bases clipped from V and 2 bases from J, the junction kept 6 bases outside the gene matches. This CDR3 comprises 16 residues. CDR3 amino acids: CASGIRLAGATDTQYF. In DNA form, the CDR3 reads TGTGCTAGTGGCATCCGACTAGCGGGAGCCACAGATACGCAGTATTTT.

V gene TRBV19 combines with J gene TRBJ2-7; 7 nucleotides match TRBD1. With 3 bases clipped from V and 2 bases from J, the junction kept 13 bases outside the gene matches. This CDR3 has 17 residues. The germline gives CDR1 LNHDA, CDR2 SQIVND (reference sequence). CDR3 loop: CASSISPSRGPTYEQYF. CDR3 DNA: TGTGCCAGTAGTATTTCGCCCTCGAGGGGGCCCACCTACGAGCAGTACTTC.

The gene calls are TRBV5-6 and TRBJ1-2; D remains unclear. Per the germline V gene, CDR1 is SGHDT and CDR2 is YYEEEE. V lost 5 bases to trimming and J lost 12 bases, with 14 bases between them. This CDR3 region has 11 residues. CDR3 region: CASSFGPLDTF. DNA of the CDR3: TGTGCCAGCAGTTTTGGGCCGTTGGACACCTTC.

This rearrangement joins TRBV6-1 to TRBJ1-2; 9 bases are a match to TRBD1. V shed 4 bases and J 6 bases; nucleotides not matched to a gene: 6. There are 14 residues in the CDR3. Germline values: CDR1 MNHNS, CDR2 SASEGT. The DNA for the CDR3 is TGTGCCAGCAGTGCGGACAGGGGTTTCAATGGCTACACCTTC. Translation gives CASSADRGFNGYTF.

The V gene is TRBV5-1, the J gene TRBJ1-1; TRBD1 might be the D (5 bases). The CDR3 is made up of 14 amino acids. Germline CDR1 SGHRS, CDR2 YFSETQ. With 4 bases removed from V and 1 base from J, the gap between germline ends came to 11 bases. The CDR3 DNA is TGCGCCAGCAGCCCCTGGGGGGAGAACACTGAAGCTTTCTTT. Translating gives CASSPWGENTEAFF.

V is TRBV5-1 and J is TRBJ2-7; perhaps TRBD2 as D (6 bases). Germline V gene data show CDR1 as SGHRS and CDR2 as YFSETQ. The CDR3 has 16 residues. V lost 1 base and J 0 bases, leaving 14 bases between the germline ends. This CDR3 is CASSLSGGEASYEQYF. The CDR3 DNA sequence: TGCGCCAGCAGCTTGAGTGGAGGGGAAGCCTCCTACGAGCAGTACTTC.

As for this clone: Different DNA sequences within this sample yield the same CDR3. This rearrangement joins TRBV6-5 to TRBJ1-1; TRBD1 agrees at 10 bases. Losses at the gene ends were 6 bases for V and 2 bases for J; bases not matched to a gene: 6. From germline, CDR1 is MNHEY and CDR2 SVGAGI. The CDR3 has 15 amino acids. The CDR3 nucleotides read TGTGCCAGCAGGAGACAGGGGGCGCGAAACACTGAAGCTTTCTTT. It specifies CASRRQGARNTEAFF.